This TCR beta chain was identified in a study of cytomegalovirus exposure and HLA in healthy donors. The wider study: Earlier findings included 90 million to 120 million unique TCR beta sequences obtained from roughly 200 million T cells.

Primers for the PCR totalled 60 Vbeta and 13 Jbeta. Assay used: immunoSEQ multiplex PCR; TCRdb lists only in-frame clones, some missing. The repertoire holds 100,000 to 150,000 clones, with 17% as singletons. Germline V gene lookup returns CDR1 GTSNPN and CDR2 SVGIG (reference sequence). V was shortened by 4 bases and J by 3 bases, with 5 bases between the two germline ends. CDR3 length: 11 residues. In its sample, this clone was seen a few times. The antigen remains undetermined. Study outcomes and limitations: The study put 150 or so TCR beta chains on its list as cytomegalovirus-associated. In an earlier analysis, in roughly 580 donors, most V segments appeared productive either ~87% or ~30% of the time.

The J gene is TRBJ2-3, the V gene TRBV30, with D unresolved. This TCR derives from a female donor in good health and CMV-seropositive. The sequenced material came from PBMCs. The CDR3 region is CAWTTTDTQYF. The DNA for the CDR3 is TGTGCCTGGACCACTACAGATACGCAGTATTTT.